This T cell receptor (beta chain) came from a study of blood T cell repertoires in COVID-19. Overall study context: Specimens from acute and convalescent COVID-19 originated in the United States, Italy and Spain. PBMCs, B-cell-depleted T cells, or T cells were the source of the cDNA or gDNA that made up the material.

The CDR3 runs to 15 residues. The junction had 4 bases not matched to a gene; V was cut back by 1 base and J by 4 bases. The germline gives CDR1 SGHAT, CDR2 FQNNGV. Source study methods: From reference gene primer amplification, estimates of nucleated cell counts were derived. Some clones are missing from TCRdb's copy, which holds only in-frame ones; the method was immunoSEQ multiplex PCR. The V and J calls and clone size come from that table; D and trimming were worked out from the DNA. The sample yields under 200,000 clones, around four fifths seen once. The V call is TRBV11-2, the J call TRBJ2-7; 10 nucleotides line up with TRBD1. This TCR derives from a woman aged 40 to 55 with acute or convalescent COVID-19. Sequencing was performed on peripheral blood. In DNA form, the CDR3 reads TGTGCCAGCAGCTTAGGGACAGGGGGAGGGTACGAGCAGTACTTC. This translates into CASSLGTGGGYEQYF. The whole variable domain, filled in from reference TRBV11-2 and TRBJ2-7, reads EAGVAQSPRYKIIEKRQSVAFWCNPISGHATLYWYQQILGQGPKLLIQFQNNGVVDDSQLPKDRFSAERLKGVDSTLKIQPAKLEDSAVYLCASSLGTGGGYEQYFGPGTRLTVT.